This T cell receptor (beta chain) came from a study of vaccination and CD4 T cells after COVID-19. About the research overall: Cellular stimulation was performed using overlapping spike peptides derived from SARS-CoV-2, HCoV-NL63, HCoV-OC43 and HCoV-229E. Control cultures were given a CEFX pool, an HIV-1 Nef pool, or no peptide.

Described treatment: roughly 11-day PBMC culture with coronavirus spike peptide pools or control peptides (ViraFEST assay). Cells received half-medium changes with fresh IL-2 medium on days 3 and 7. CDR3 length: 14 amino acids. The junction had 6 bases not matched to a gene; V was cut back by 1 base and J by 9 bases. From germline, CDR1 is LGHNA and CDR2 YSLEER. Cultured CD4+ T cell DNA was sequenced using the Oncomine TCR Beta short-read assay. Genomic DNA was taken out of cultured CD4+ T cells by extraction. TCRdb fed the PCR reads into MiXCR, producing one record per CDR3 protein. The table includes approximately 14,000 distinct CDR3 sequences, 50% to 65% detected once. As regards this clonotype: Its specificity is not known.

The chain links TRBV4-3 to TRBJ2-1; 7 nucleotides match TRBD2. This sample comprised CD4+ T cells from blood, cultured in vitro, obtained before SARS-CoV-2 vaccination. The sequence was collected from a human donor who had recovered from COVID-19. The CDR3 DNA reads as TGCGCCAGCAGCCAAGGCGGGAGCTTTACTGAGCAGTTCTTC. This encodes CASSQGGSFTEQFF.